This TCR beta chain was found in a study of blood T cell repertoires in COVID-19. Study summary: PBMCs, B-cell-depleted T cells, or T cells were the source of the cDNA or gDNA that made up the material.

CDR1 and CDR2 from the germline V gene are SGHKS and YYEKEE (reference sequence). The CDR3 has 15 residues. V lost 2 bases and J lost 0, with 11 bases in between. Original handling: The authors estimated nucleated cell counts from reference gene primer amplification. Sequenced by immunoSEQ multiplex PCR; TCRdb stores in-frame clones only, minus some. V and J calls and clone size are those listed in that table; D and trimming were worked out from the DNA. This table holds hundreds of thousands of clones, roughly 86% found once. The specimen sequenced was peripheral blood. This clonotype was sampled from a woman aged 55-69 years who had recovered from COVID-19. The rearrangement links TRBV5-5 to TRBJ1-1, with a possible D match to TRBD1 (5 bases). The CDR3 is CASSFKEGLNTEAFF. DNA of the CDR3: TGTGCCAGCAGCTTCAAGGAGGGGTTGAACACTGAAGCTTTCTTT.